This is a list of T cell receptor beta chains from one sample in a study of blood T cell repertoires in COVID-19. The data were produced by immunoSEQ multiplex PCR, yet TCRdb's version contains in-frame clones alone and is incomplete. The sample shows approximately 130,000 clones, 77% of them seen only once. The sample was peripheral blood. These receptors all come from an elderly man with acute or convalescent COVID-19. The CDR3 runs from the conserved cysteine through the conserved F or W. D genes are given only for firm matches. The size field is filled for only some rows; it gives once, few, many or a size class.

j_call clone_size v_call d_call cdr3_nt cdr3_aa
TRBJ1-2 . TRBV5-4 . TGTGCCAGCAGCTCTACAGTACTTAACTATGGCTACACCTTC CASSSTVLNYGYTF
TRBJ2-2 . TRBV9 . TGTGCCAGCAGCGTATATGGTCAGCGAACGAACACCGGGGAGCTGTTTTTT CASSVYGQRTNTGELFF
TRBJ1-3 many TRBV3-1/TRBV3-2 . TGTGCCAGCAGCCAAGCTATTCAGCGGAACACCATATATTTT CASSQAIQRNTIYF
TRBJ2-5 . TRBV28 TRBD1 TGTGCCAGCAGTCCGTCCGGGACAGGGGCCGAGACCCAGTACTTC CASSPSGTGAETQYF
TRBJ1-4 . TRBV4-2 . TGTGCCAGCAGCCAATTGGGGGCGGGGGCAGGGGAAAAACTGTTTTTT CASSQLGAGAGEKLFF
TRBJ1-2 . TRBV28 TRBD1 TGTGCCAGCAGTTCCTCACAGGGGGCCTATGGCTACACCTTC CASSSSQGAYGYTF
TRBJ1-1 . TRBV6-5 TRBD1 TGTGCCAGCAGTTATGGACAGGGGGTCACTGAAGCTTTCTTT CASSYGQGVTEAFF
TRBJ1-6 few TRBV27 . TGTGCCAGCAGGATGGGAGGAACCCTCCTGAGTTCACCCCTCCACTTT CASRMGGTLLSSPLHF
TRBJ1-6 . TRBV27 . TGTGCCAGCAGCCTAAAGACGGGAGGGAATTCACCCCTCCACTTT CASSLKTGGNSPLHF
TRBJ1-1 many TRBV6-6 . TGTGCCAGCAGTTACATGGAGATGAACACTGAAGCTTTCTTT CASSYMEMNTEAFF
TRBJ2-1 . TRBV3-1/TRBV3-2 TRBD1 TGTGCCAGCAGCCATCTCGTTGAGGGGGCTACGGATGAGCAGTTCTTC CASSHLVEGATDEQFF
TRBJ1-5 . TRBV7-2 . TGTGCCAGCAGCTCAGGAGTACAGGGTTGGAATCAGCCCCAGCATTTT CASSSGVQGWNQPQHF
TRBJ2-5 . TRBV6-4 TRBD1 TGTGCCAGCAGTGACCAGGGGGCTCTCCAAGAGACCCAGTACTTC CASSDQGALQETQYF
TRBJ2-7 . TRBV19 . TGTGCCAGTAGTATGGCTTATCCCTACGAGCAGTACTTC CASSMAYPYEQYF
TRBJ2-7 . TRBV5-6 TRBD1 TGTGCCAGCAGCTGGGGACAGGGCCCGCAGTACTTC CASSWGQGPQYF
TRBJ2-3 . TRBV19 . TGTGCCAGTAGTGTGGGGACACTGATTAACACAGATACGCAGTATTTT CASSVGTLINTDTQYF
TRBJ2-1 . TRBV27 . TGTGCCAGCAGTTTATTCGGGCCAGAGGGATACAATGAGCAGTTCTTC CASSLFGPEGYNEQFF
TRBJ1-1 . TRBV7-9 . TGTGCCAGCAGCTACCGCCAGGGAGGTGACACTGAAGCTTTCTTT CASSYRQGGDTEAFF
TRBJ2-4 few TRBV18 TRBD1 TGTGCCAGCTCACCAGATACAGGGGTATCTTTCAGAAACATTCAGTACTTC CASSPDTGVSFRNIQYF
TRBJ2-3 . TRBV5-1 TRBD2 TGCGCCAGCAGCCTAAGCGGGGGCGGAAGCACAGATACGCAGTATTTT CASSLSGGGSTDTQYF
TRBJ2-5 . TRBV5-4 TRBD2 TGTGCCAGCAGCTTGGTAGGGAGGGAAGAGACCCAGTACTTC CASSLVGREETQYF
TRBJ2-3 once TRBV20-1 . TGCAGTGTGGTGCGGGCAGATACGCAGTATTTT CSVVRADTQYF
TRBJ1-3 . TRBV3-1/TRBV3-2 TRBD1 TGTGCCAGCAGCCGCCCTACAGGGGATGGGGGAAACACCATATATTTT CASSRPTGDGGNTIYF
TRBJ2-3 . TRBV5-1 TRBD2 TGCGCCACCCATAGCGGGGGAGGCCCCACAGATACGCAGTATTTT CATHSGGGPTDTQYF
TRBJ1-5 . TRBV5-1 . TGCGCCAGCAGCTTGTTTAGTGGTTCGGATCAGCCCCAGCATTTT CASSLFSGSDQPQHF
TRBJ2-3 . TRBV19 TRBD2 TGTGCCAGTAGGATGAGGGCGGGGGGGCGAGACACAGATACGCAGTATTTT CASRMRAGGRDTDTQYF
TRBJ2-7 . TRBV14 TRBD1 TGTGCCAGCAGCCAAGGGCCCAGGGGGAGCTCCTACGAGCAGTACTTC CASSQGPRGSSYEQYF
TRBJ2-5 . TRBV5-1 TRBD1 TGCGCCAGCAGCCCCGGGACAGGGGCCGAGACCCAGTACTTC CASSPGTGAETQYF
TRBJ2-5 . TRBV28 TRBD1 TGTGCCAGCAGTCCTGACAGGGTACGAGAGACCCAGTACTTC CASSPDRVRETQYF
TRBJ2-3 once TRBV11-3 TRBD2 TGTGCCAGCAGCCAAGGACTAGCGGGGGGGCCCTGGGGTGCCGGAGATACGCAGTATTTT CASSQGLAGGPWGAGDTQYF
TRBJ1-5 . TRBV11-2 . TGTGCCAGCAGCTTAGGCAGGGGCAGCAATCAGCCCCAGCATTTT CASSLGRGSNQPQHF
TRBJ1-4 . TRBV7-8 . TGTGCCAGCAGCTTAAGTAACGGCGGGAGTGAAAAACTGTTTTTT CASSLSNGGSEKLFF
TRBJ1-2 . TRBV7-9 TRBD1 TGTGCCAGCAGTTTCGACAGGGGGGTCCTAGGCTATGGCTACACCTTC CASSFDRGVLGYGYTF
TRBJ2-5 . TRBV11-2 TRBD2 TGTGCCAGCAATAGCGGGGGTGTGTTAGAGACCCAGTACTTC CASNSGGVLETQYF
TRBJ2-7 . TRBV5-4 TRBD1 TGTGCCAGCAGCCGGGACAGTTATTACGAGCAGTACTTC CASSRDSYYEQYF
TRBJ2-2 . TRBV5-1 . TGCGCCAGCAGCTTGCGGGTGCAGGGGAACGCCGGGGAGCTGTTTTTT CASSLRVQGNAGELFF
TRBJ2-3 . TRBV6-5 TRBD1 TGTGCCAGCAGTTATGGGCAGGGGGCGCAGTATTTT CASSYGQGAQYF
TRBJ1-3 . TRBV6-5 . TGTGCCAGCAGTTCGGGAGGGACTGGAAACACCATATATTTT CASSSGGTGNTIYF
TRBJ2-1 once TRBV29-1 TRBD1 TGCAGCGTGACCAGGACAGGGCATTACAATGAGCAGTTCTTC CSVTRTGHYNEQFF
TRBJ1-5 . TRBV30 . TGTGCCTGGAGTCAATGGGGCAAGAATAGCAATCAGCCCCAGCATTTT CAWSQWGKNSNQPQHF
TRBJ2-5 . TRBV28 TRBD2 TGTGCCAGCAGTTGGACTAGCGGATACCAAGAGACCCAGTACTTC CASSWTSGYQETQYF
TRBJ1-1 . TRBV7-9 . TGTGCCAGCAGCTCCCCGCGGGCCAGGCCTGAGACTGAAGCTTTCTTT CASSSPRARPETEAFF
TRBJ2-1 . TRBV7-2 TRBD1 TGTGCCAGCAGCTCCGACAGGGGTAGCTACAATGAGCAGTTCTTC CASSSDRGSYNEQFF
TRBJ2-7 . TRBV21-1 . TGTGCCAGCCGCCCGGAGACAGCCGCGTCCGAGCAGTACTTC CASRPETAASEQYF
TRBJ1-3 . TRBV6-2/TRBV6-3 . TGTGCCAGCAGTCCACAGCTCCTCTCTGGAAACACCATATATTTT CASSPQLLSGNTIYF
TRBJ2-7 . TRBV7-8 . TGTGCCAGCAGCTTAGGGACAGCCTACGAGCAGTACTTC CASSLGTAYEQYF
TRBJ1-2 . TRBV30 . TGTGCCTGGAGTTCAGGGGCAGGGCCAAGCTACACCTTC CAWSSGAGPSYTF
TRBJ1-3 . TRBV18 TRBD1 TGTGCCAGCTCACCGGGACAGGTGGAATTCGGAAACACCATATATTTT CASSPGQVEFGNTIYF
TRBJ2-3 . TRBV2 . TGTGCCAGCGGGTTGGGTTTTCGGGGAGATACGCAGTATTTT CASGLGFRGDTQYF
TRBJ2-1 . TRBV9 TRBD1 TGTGCCAGCAGCGTAGGACCCCCTCCCGGACAGGGGAATGAGCAGTTCTTC CASSVGPPPGQGNEQFF
TRBJ1-2 . TRBV7-9 TRBD1 TGTGCCAGCAGTTCTCAGTCGGGACAGGGGTCCTATGGCTACACCTTC CASSSQSGQGSYGYTF
TRBJ1-2 many TRBV4-2 . TGTGCCAGCAGCCAAGGGGGTTGGGTGGCGACAGGTAACTATGGCTACACCTTC CASSQGGWVATGNYGYTF
TRBJ1-3 . TRBV7-9 TRBD1 TGTGCCAGCAGCCGACAGGGGGCAGCTGGAAACACCATATATTTT CASSRQGAAGNTIYF
TRBJ2-2 few TRBV18 . TGTGCCAGCTCTACCCAAATCCCAAGAGGAATCGCGAACACCGGGGAGCTGTTTTTT CASSTQIPRGIANTGELFF
TRBJ2-7 . TRBV5-6 . TGTGCCAGCAGCCCCCGAGCCAGGATTACCTACGAGCAGTACTTC CASSPRARITYEQYF
TRBJ2-5 . TRBV3-1/TRBV3-2 TRBD2 TGTGCCAGCAGCCAAGGCGGGGGTTGGAGAGAGACCCAGTACTTC CASSQGGGWRETQYF
TRBJ2-3 . TRBV27 TRBD2 TGTGCCAGCAGCCGCACGATACTAGCGACAGATACGCAGTATTTT CASSRTILATDTQYF
TRBJ1-1 . TRBV28 . TGTGCCAGCACCAGGGTGACTGAAGCTTTCTTT CASTRVTEAFF
TRBJ1-5 . TRBV7-2 . TGTGCCAGCAGCTTTCAACCCGCTGGGGGCCATCAGCCCCAGCATTTT CASSFQPAGGHQPQHF